Each of the 27 T cell receptor beta chains below was sequenced from the same sample in a study of OX40 agonist ivuxolimab in advanced cancers. The assay was immunoSEQ multiplex PCR, and TCRdb's table has in-frame clones only and misses some. Here the sample spans more than 80,000 clones, 75% to 95% being singletons. The material was CD4+ or CD8+ T cells sorted from blood, obtained in a trial of the OX40 agonist ivuxolimab. These receptors originate from an adult with an advanced solid tumor such as melanoma, head and neck, liver or kidney cancer.

This clone was observed once. This sequence joins TRBV9 and TRBJ2-4; perhaps TRBD1 as D (6 bases). The germline V gene encodes CDR1 SGDLS and CDR2 YYNGEE. The CDR3 sequence is 14 residues long. Deletions cut 3 bases from V and 3 bases from J, with 10 bases between. The CDR3 region has the DNA TGTGCCAGCAGCGCAGGGGTCGACAAAAACATTCAGTACTTC. It translates to CASSAGVDKNIQYF.

V is TRBV4-3 and J is TRBJ2-1; TRBD2 might be the D (5 bases). Trimming took off 0 bases at V and 2 bases at J, with 11 bases between the two ends. The CDR3 spans 16 residues. Per the germline V gene, CDR1 is LGHNA and CDR2 is YSLEER. CDR3 nucleotides: TGCGCCAGCAGCCAAGATCTGGGGAGCCCCTACAATGAGCAGTTCTTC. Residues: CASSQDLGSPYNEQFF.

V and J are TRBV10-3 and TRBJ2-3, with TRBD2 matching 14 bases. The length of the CDR3 is 18 residues. The V segment lost 4 bases and the J segment 1 base; nucleotides outside the gene matches: 7. CDR1 and CDR2 from the germline V gene are ENHRY and SYGVKD. CDR3 protein: CAISGGTSGRGGTDTQYF. CDR3 nucleotides: TGTGCCATCAGTGGCGGGACTAGCGGGAGAGGGGGCACAGATACGCAGTATTTT.

The chain links TRBV18 to TRBJ2-5; no clear D gene. V lost 7 bases and J 2 bases, leaving 11 bases between the germline ends. The CDR3 consists of 13 residues. From germline, CDR1 is KGHSH and CDR2 LQKENI. For the CDR3, the DNA is TGTGCCAGCTACCACAGCCAGCAAGAGACCCAGTACTTC. Protein product: CASYHSQQETQYF. The full variable domain, its missing parts supplied by reference TRBV18 and TRBJ2-5, is NAGVMQNPRHLVRRRGQEARLRCSPMKGHSHVYWYRQLPEEGLKFMVYLQKENIIDESGMPKERFSAEFPKEGPSILRIQQVVRGDSAAYFCASYHSQQETQYFGPGTRLLVL.

The chain joins TRBV6-1 to TRBJ1-2; D gene unclear. This CDR3 has 14 amino acids. CDR1 is MNHNS, CDR2 SASEGT, per germline. Trimming shortened V by 6 bases and J by 3 bases, and 14 bases separated the two germline ends. This chain's CDR3 is CASRPGTAHYGYTF. The CDR3 nucleotides read TGTGCCAGCAGACCCGGAACAGCTCACTATGGCTACACCTTC.

This chain links TRBV6-5 with TRBJ2-1, with 8 bases matching TRBD2. This CDR3 contains 13 residues. The germline gives CDR1 MNHEY, CDR2 SVGAGI. Trimming removed 2 bases from V and 8 bases from J; junction bases left unmatched: 2. This chain's CDR3 is CASSYAGGYEQFF. In DNA form, the CDR3 reads TGTGCCAGCAGTTACGCGGGGGGCTATGAGCAGTTCTTC.

The V and J genes are TRBV7-9 and TRBJ2-5; D not resolved. This CDR3 is built from 16 residues. Trimming cost V 1 base and J 2 bases, with 14 bases left between them. The germline gives CDR1 SEHNR, CDR2 FQNEAQ (reference sequence). CDR3 protein: CASSLGSTPAQETQYF. The CDR3 region has the DNA TGTGCCAGCAGCTTAGGATCCACGCCCGCTCAAGAGACCCAGTACTTC.

V is TRBV7-3 and J is TRBJ2-1; 9 bases are a match to TRBD1. The trim removed 5 bases at V and 7 bases at J, leaving 6 bases unmatched. The CDR3 has 14 amino acids. Germline V lookup: CDR1 SGHTA, CDR2 FQGTGA. Here the CDR3 DNA reads TGTGCCAGCAGCCATCCGGGACAGGGAAATGAGCAGTTCTTC. Translation: CASSHPGQGNEQFF.

This chain joins TRBV6-1 and TRBJ2-3, with D perhaps matching TRBD1 (6 bases). This CDR3 comprises 14 residues. With 5 bases removed from V and 1 base from J, the gap between germline ends came to 10 bases. Germline loops: CDR1 MNHNS, CDR2 SASEGT. CDR3 in DNA: TGTGCCAGCAGTATGGACAGAGGCACAGATACGCAGTATTTT. Protein product: CASSMDRGTDTQYF.

V is TRBV18 and J is TRBJ2-7; 7 positions agree with TRBD2. Losses at the gene ends were 4 bases for V and 3 bases for J; bases not matched to a gene: 9. This CDR3 is built from 15 residues. In germline, CDR1 is KGHSH, CDR2 LQKENI. For the CDR3, the DNA is TGTGCCAGCTCACTTGCTAGCGGAGCAAACTACGAGCAGTACTTC. Encoded protein: CASSLASGANYEQYF.

This rearrangement joins TRBV7-3 to TRBJ2-1; TRBD2 is a possible D gene (5 bases). Germline V CDR1 and CDR2: SGHTA, FQGTGA. The V gene lost 5 bases and the J gene lost 8 bases, with 19 bases spanning the gap. There are 15 residues in the CDR3. CDR3 sequence: CASSPGSGFSHEQFF. In DNA, the CDR3 is TGTGCCAGCAGCCCGGGAAGTGGGTTTAGCCATGAGCAGTTCTTC.

The chain recombines TRBV5-6 with TRBJ2-5; D possibly corresponds to TRBD1 (6 bases). There are 15 residues in the CDR3. V dropped 0 bases and J dropped 5 bases, with 14 bases sitting between them. Germline values: CDR1 SGHDT, CDR2 YYEEEE. DNA for the CDR3: TGTGCCAGCAGCTTGGCCCCGACAGGCGGGGAGACCCAGTACTTC. It is translated as CASSLAPTGGETQYF.

This chain joins TRBV18 and TRBJ2-2; D call uncertain. The CDR3 consists of 15 residues. The V gene's germline CDR1 is KGHSH and CDR2 LQKENI. Trimming shortened V by 4 bases and J by 2 bases, and 11 bases separated the two germline ends. The CDR3, as DNA: TGTGCCAGCTCACTATGGACGGAAAACACCGGGGAGCTGTTTTTT. The encoded protein is CASSLWTENTGELFF. Filled out from reference TRBV18 and TRBJ2-2, the complete variable domain reads NAGVMQNPRHLVRRRGQEARLRCSPMKGHSHVYWYRQLPEEGLKFMVYLQKENIIDESGMPKERFSAEFPKEGPSILRIQQVVRGDSAAYFCASSLWTENTGELFFGEGSRLTVL.

The chain is built from TRBV7-6 and TRBJ2-1; no clear D gene. This CDR3 contains 16 residues. Trimming left V 2 bases short and J 7 bases short, with 18 bases between. Germline CDR1 is SGHVS and CDR2 is FNYEAQ. The CDR3 DNA follows: TGTGCCAGCAGCTTACAATCGGCGCAGGCGACGAATGAGCAGTTCTTC. Encoded protein: CASSLQSAQATNEQFF.

In its sample, this clone was seen a few times. The chain uses TRBV19 and TRBJ1-1, with 9 bases that match TRBD1. Trimming at V came to 6 bases and at J to 4 bases, leaving 3 bases not matched to a gene. The length of the CDR3 is 13 residues. Germline lookup yields CDR1 LNHDA and CDR2 SQIVND (reference sequence). CDR3 region: CASRATGGTEAFF. The CDR3 DNA sequence: TGTGCCAGTAGAGCGACAGGGGGCACTGAAGCTTTCTTT.

The rearrangement joins TRBV6-1 to TRBJ2-1; D perhaps matches TRBD2 (6 bases). Trimming pared 3 bases from V and 9 bases from J, leaving 18 bases between. The CDR3 has 15 residues. The germline V gene has CDR1 MNHNS and CDR2 SASEGT. In DNA, the CDR3 is TGTGCCAGCAGTGACACCGGGACTCCTCTACCTGAGCAGTTCTTC. Protein sequence: CASSDTGTPLPEQFF.

CDR3 nucleotides: TGTGCCAGCAGATTGCCCACTACCACAGCCAAAAACATTCAGTACTTC. It is translated as CASRLPTTTAKNIQYF. The J gene is TRBJ2-4, the V gene TRBV6-6; D is unclear. Trimming cost V 6 bases and J 0 bases, with 15 bases left between them. Per the germline V gene, CDR1 is MNHNY and CDR2 is SVGAGI (reference sequence). The CDR3 has 16 amino acids.

This clone turned up a few times. The V and J genes are TRBV11-2 and TRBJ2-2, with D possibly matching TRBD2 (5 bases). V was trimmed by 5 bases and J by 6 bases, leaving 13 bases between them. This CDR3 is 14 amino acids long. Looked up from germline, CDR1 is SGHAT and CDR2 is FQNNGV. CDR3 loop: CASSQNTSPGELFF. CDR3 DNA sequence: TGTGCCAGCAGCCAAAATACTAGTCCCGGGGAGCTGTTTTTT.

CDR3 bases: TGTGCCAGCAGTGAGGGCAGGCAAAGACTGTTTTTT. It yields the protein CASSEGRQRLFF. V is TRBV25-1 and J is TRBJ1-4; D remains unclear. Germline V CDR1 and CDR2: MGHDK, SYGVNS. This CDR3 region has 12 residues. Trimming pared 3 bases from V and 13 bases from J, leaving 12 bases between.

The V call is TRBV5-6, the J call TRBJ1-2; tentative D call: TRBD1 (5 bases). V was clipped by 1 base and J by 7 bases, with 14 bases between them. The CDR3 runs 14 residues. The germline CDR1 and CDR2 sequences are SGHDT and YYEEEE. This chain's CDR3 is CASSLYGTRGGYTF. In nucleotides, the CDR3 is TGTGCCAGCAGCTTGTATGGGACTCGGGGTGGCTACACCTTC. The whole variable domain, filled in from reference TRBV5-6 and TRBJ1-2, reads DAGVTQSPTHLIKTRGQQVTLRCSPKSGHDTVSWYQQALGQGPQFIFQYYEEEERQRGNFPDRFSGHQFPNYSSELNVNALLLGDSALYLCASSLYGTRGGYTFGSGTRLTVV.

The rearrangement links TRBV28 to TRBJ1-5; 9 nucleotides match TRBD1. CDR1 is MDHEN, CDR2 SYDVKM, per germline. The trim removed 5 bases at V and 0 bases at J, leaving 8 bases unmatched. The CDR3 is 17 residues long. This CDR3 is CASSLTGTGFSNQPQHF. The CDR3 DNA follows: TGTGCCAGCAGTCTCACCGGGACAGGGTTTAGCAATCAGCCCCAGCATTTT.

This clone was seen a single time. The J gene is TRBJ2-1, the V gene TRBV5-1; D may be TRBD1 or TRBD2 (5 bases each). The V and J ends lost 4 bases and 3 bases respectively, with 11 bases between them. Germline values: CDR1 SGHRS, CDR2 YFSETQ. The CDR3 extends over 14 amino acids. The CDR3 spells CASSPGAGYNEQFF. For the CDR3, the DNA is TGCGCCAGCAGCCCCGGGGCGGGCTACAATGAGCAGTTCTTC.

V and J are TRBV5-1 and TRBJ2-5; 13 bases match TRBD2. Trimming cost V 0 bases and J 2 bases; bases outside gene matches: 1. The length of the CDR3 is 16 residues. CDR1 SGHRS and CDR2 YFSETQ come from the germline V gene. CDR3 coding DNA: TGCGCCAGCAGCTTGGTGGGACTAGCGGGGCAAGAGACCCAGTACTTC. Translating gives CASSLVGLAGQETQYF. The whole variable domain, remainder taken from reference TRBV5-1 and TRBJ2-5, is KAGVTQTPRYLIKTRGQQVTLSCSPISGHRSVSWYQQTPGQGLQFLFEYFSETQRNKGNFPGRFSGRQFSNSRSEMNVSTLELGDSALYLCASSLVGLAGQETQYFGPGTRLLVL.

The chain has TRBV7-3 and TRBJ2-1; TRBD2 might be the D (6 bases). Deletions cut 5 bases from V and 5 bases from J, with 22 bases between. Germline V gene sequence: CDR1 SGHTA, CDR2 FQGTGA. The CDR3 is made up of 17 amino acids. The CDR3 DNA reads TGTGCCAGCAGCATCGGACTGACTAGAAGGGTAGACAATGAGCAGTTCTTC. Protein: CASSIGLTRRVDNEQFF. The whole variable domain, remainder taken from reference TRBV7-3 and TRBJ2-1, is GAGVSQTPSNKVTEKGKYVELRCDPISGHTALYWYRQSLGQGPEFLIYFQGTGAADDSGLPNDRFFAVRPEGSVSTLKIQRTERGDSAVYLCASSIGLTRRVDNEQFFGPGTRLTVL.

The chain joins TRBV5-1 to TRBJ2-7, with 10 bases matching TRBD2. Trimming removed 4 bases from V and 5 bases from J; junction bases left unmatched: 3. CDR3 size: 13 residues. The germline V gene has CDR1 SGHRS and CDR2 YFSETQ. CDR3 nucleotide sequence: TGCGCCAGCAGCACGGGACTAGCGAACGAGCAGTACTTC. Translation gives CASSTGLANEQYF.

The J gene is TRBJ2-7, the V gene TRBV19, with 15 bases aligning to TRBD2. V lost 4 bases to trimming and J lost 5 bases; unmatched junction nucleotides: 9. Per germline, CDR1 LNHDA and CDR2 SQIVND (reference sequence). This CDR3 region has 17 residues. Here the CDR3 DNA reads TGTGCCAGTAGTAGAGGGACCGGGACTAGCGGGAGGAACGAGCAGTACTTC. This translates into CASSRGTGTSGRNEQYF.

J is TRBJ1-4 and V is TRBV11-2, with a weak D call TRBD1 (6 bases). Germline assignment: CDR1 SGHAT and CDR2 FQNNGV. This CDR3 has 18 residues. With 5 bases removed from V and 4 bases from J, the gap between germline ends came to 23 bases. As DNA, the CDR3 is TGTGCCAGCAGCGCAAATCTTTTTTCAGGGGCTAGTAATGAAAAACTGTTTTTT. It encodes CASSANLFSGASNEKLFF.